The 28 T cell receptor beta chains below come from one sample, sequenced in a study of T cells in Graves' hyperthyroidism and ophthalmopathy (dated 2019 in TCRdb). Preparation of the library involved multiplex PCR. The sequencer was an Illumina HiSeq 2000. The TCR beta CDR3 regions were amplified from the RNA transcripts. The TCR CDR3 was subjected to a first round of RT-PCR using the HTBI primer set and the Qiagen OneStep RT-PCR kit. The public reads were reanalyzed by TCRdb: fastp trimming at Q25, MiXCR alignment, in-frame beta chains only. Under each unique CDR3 protein, matching rows form one entry showing the most common genes and DNA. This sample lists about 300,000 distinct CDR3 sequences; less than 30% were detected once. The ten largest account for 25% to 30% of the sample. Material for sequencing was blood. The receptors originated from a man in his forties with Graves' hyperthyroidism that later progressed to Graves' ophthalmopathy.

The sample holds many counts of this clonotype. The chain couples TRBV6-5 to TRBJ2-6; weak D call: TRBD2 (7 bases). This CDR3 has 21 residues. CDR1 and CDR2 (germline): MNHEY, SVGAGI. V dropped 2 bases and J dropped 2 bases, with 25 bases sitting between them. CDR3 in DNA: TGTGCCAGCAGTTACAAATTTAGGGGGAGGGTCAGGGAAGCTGGGGCCAACGTCCTGACTTTC. Its protein is CASSYKFRGRVREAGANVLTF.

The chain employs TRBV12-3 or TRBV12-4 and TRBJ1-2; 9 bases line up with TRBD1. This CDR3 contains 17 residues. Trimming cost V 4 bases and J 7 bases; bases outside gene matches: 16. The CDR3 reads CASSSPGRGTGKGGYTF. CDR3 sequence (DNA): TGTGCCAGCAGTTCGCCCGGGAGGGGGACAGGGAAGGGTGGCTACACCTTC.

This clonotype was seen many times. The V gene is TRBV5-1, the J gene TRBJ2-2, with 8 bases lining up with TRBD2. This CDR3 is 18 amino acids long. Germline-derived CDR1 and CDR2 are SGHRS and YFSETQ. V lost 4 bases to trimming and J lost 4 bases; unmatched junction nucleotides: 15. In DNA, the CDR3 is TGCGCCAGCAGCCTACGACACCGGGAGGGCCGGGTCACCGGGGAGCTGTTTTTT. Its translation is CASSLRHREGRVTGELFF. Supplemented by reference TRBV5-1 and TRBJ2-2, the full variable domain reads KAGVTQTPRYLIKTRGQQVTLSCSPISGHRSVSWYQQTPGQGLQFLFEYFSETQRNKGNFPGRFSGRQFSNSRSEMNVSTLELGDSALYLCASSLRHREGRVTGELFFGEGSRLTVL.

Here the CDR3 reads CASKGAVNTEAFF. DNA for the CDR3: TGTGCCAGTAAGGGCGCCGTGAACACTGAAGCTTTCTTT. The chain has TRBV12-3 or TRBV12-4 and TRBJ1-1; D gene ambiguous. There are 13 residues in the CDR3. V was trimmed by 9 bases and J by 0 bases, leaving 11 bases between them.

This clonotype has a handful of counts. The V gene is TRBV9, the J gene TRBJ2-6; 11 positions match TRBD1. The CDR3 has 18 amino acids. Germline V gene sequence: CDR1 SGDLS, CDR2 YYNGEE. Trimming took 4 bases from V and 0 from J; bases not matched to a gene: 6. The CDR3 nucleotides read TGTGCCAGCAGCACAAAAGGGACAGGGGGCTCTGGGGCCAACGTCCTGACTTTC. Its translation is CASSTKGTGGSGANVLTF.

This clonotype showed up many times. The genes are TRBV10-2 and TRBJ2-7; D gene unclear. Between the trimmed V and J ends, which lost 7 bases and 4 bases, there was a span of 14 bases. The CDR3 is made up of 13 amino acids. The germline V gene encodes CDR1 WSHSY and CDR2 SAAADI. In DNA form, the CDR3 reads TGCGCCAGCATAGATCAGGAAATGTACGAGCAGTACTTC. This translates into CASIDQEMYEQYF.

This clonotype occurred many times. V and J are TRBV18 and TRBJ2-7; D gene uncertain. Trimming cost V 5 bases and J 5 bases, with 13 bases left between them. The CDR3 runs to 13 residues. The germline CDR1 and CDR2 sequences are KGHSH and LQKENI. The CDR3 DNA follows: TGTGCCAGCTCATCTAGGGATTCTGACGAGCAGTACTTC. It is translated as CASSSRDSDEQYF.

This clonotype was counted at least ten times. This chain links TRBV19 with TRBJ1-5, with a weak D call TRBD1 (5 bases). Germline assignment: CDR1 LNHDA and CDR2 SQIVND (reference sequence). V lost 3 bases and J lost 0, with 15 bases in between. The CDR3 has 17 residues. The chain's CDR3 is CASSISIGDYSNQPQHF. The CDR3 bases are TGTGCCAGTAGTATTTCTATAGGGGATTATAGCAATCAGCCCCAGCATTTT.

This clonotype has at least ten counts. This chain connects TRBV12-3 or TRBV12-4 to TRBJ1-1, with TRBD1 matching over 7 bases. Germline trimming cut 7 bases from V and 3 bases from J; bases unmatched to any gene: 11. The length of the CDR3 is 15 residues. Written as DNA, the CDR3 is TGTGCCAGCACCGTGAGGGGGCTTGGGTACACTGAAGCTTTCTTT. Translated: CASTVRGLGYTEAFF.

This clonotype was seen ten or more times. The chain links TRBV30 to TRBJ2-2, with 8 bases lining up with TRBD1. The CDR3 spans 17 residues. Germline-derived CDR1 and CDR2 are GTSNPN and SVGIG (reference sequence). The V and J ends lost 1 base and 6 bases, in that order; junction bases with no gene match: 13. In nucleotides, the CDR3 is TGTGCCTGGAGTGGGGGGACAGGACGTTCAATAGCCGGGGAGCTGTTTTTT. The encoded protein is CAWSGGTGRSIAGELFF.

The genes are TRBV12-3 or TRBV12-4 and TRBJ2-7; D unclear. The length of the CDR3 is 12 residues. The ends were cut back, 0 bases at V and 5 bases at J, with 5 bases in the middle. The CDR3 loop reads CASSLAGHEQYF. In DNA form, the CDR3 reads TGTGCCAGCAGTTTAGCAGGGCACGAGCAGTACTTC.

In this sample, this clonotype turned up many times. The rearrangement uses TRBV29-1 and TRBJ1-5; maybe TRBD1 (5 bases). Trimming left V 6 bases short and J 4 bases short, with 13 bases between. The length of the CDR3 is 13 residues. CDR1 and CDR2 from the germline V gene are SQVTM and ANQGSEA. CDR3 coding DNA: TGCAGCGTCAGGGCGAGTTTGAATCAGCCCCAGCATTTT. Its protein is CSVRASLNQPQHF.

Ten or more counts support this clonotype. V is TRBV6-1 and J is TRBJ1-2; D not certain. In germline, CDR1 is MNHNS, CDR2 SASEGT. Deletions cut 8 bases from V and 8 bases from J, with 12 bases between. CDR3 size: 11 residues. The CDR3 region has the DNA TGTGCCAGCTACACTGCCGGCGGCTACACCTTC. This encodes CASYTAGGYTF.

This chain uses TRBV12-3 or TRBV12-4 with TRBJ1-6; tentatively, D is TRBD1 (5 bases). The CDR3 has 14 residues. V lost 7 bases to trimming and J lost 6 bases, with 13 bases between them. This CDR3 is CASTLGRINSPLHF. DNA of the CDR3: TGTGCCAGCACCCTGGGGCGGATTAATTCACCCCTCCACTTT.

In its sample, this clonotype was seen many times. This may be a read error: a much more frequent sequence differs by one nucleotide. As the CDR3 is not closed by the conserved phenylalanine or tryptophan, this likely results from a read error. The genes are TRBV27 and TRBJ1-2; 10 positions agree with TRBD1. J lost 3 bases, V lost 6 bases, and 7 bases had no gene match. Germline CDR1 reads MNHEY; CDR2 reads SMNVEV (reference sequence). This CDR3 has 15 amino acids. CDR3 nucleotides: TGTGCCAGCAGCCAAGGGACAGGGGAACACTATGGCTACACCTCC. Protein sequence: CASSQGTGEHYGYTS.

In its sample, this clonotype was seen once. This chain connects TRBV12-3 or TRBV12-4 to TRBJ1-2; D unclear. Deletions cut 6 bases from V and 8 bases from J, with 19 bases between. This CDR3 region has 14 residues. The CDR3 loop is CASSPRGPRMGYTF. DNA of the CDR3: TGTGCCAGCAGCCCCCGCGGCCCCAGGATGGGCTACACCTTC.

This clonotype was counted only a few times. Here the CDR3 reads CAWSLSGGGSPYEQYF. CDR3 bases: TGTGCCTGGAGTCTCTCGGGGGGCGGGAGTCCTTACGAGCAGTACTTC. The chain joins TRBV30 to TRBJ2-7; the D gene is possibly TRBD2 (7 bases). CDR1 GTSNPN and CDR2 SVGIG come from the germline V gene (reference sequence). This CDR3 spans 16 amino acids. V was trimmed by 2 bases and J by 4 bases, leaving 21 bases between them.

V gene TRBV5-1 combines with J gene TRBJ1-1; no firm D call. Germline CDR1 reads SGHRS; CDR2 reads YFSETQ. The length of the CDR3 is 13 residues. V was shortened by 1 base and J by 1 base, with 5 bases between the two germline ends. The CDR3 sequence is CASSLTRNTEAFF. The CDR3 nucleotides read TGCGCCAGCAGCTTGACTAGGAACACTGAAGCTTTCTTT.

This clonotype was seen many times. This chain uses TRBV20-1 with TRBJ1-1; 7 positions match TRBD1. The V segment lost 4 bases and the J segment 5 bases; nucleotides outside the gene matches: 7. Germline V lookup: CDR1 DFQATT, CDR2 SNEGSKA (reference sequence). The CDR3 contains 13 residues. The CDR3: CSAIRGRVTEAFF. The CDR3 coding sequence is TGCAGTGCTATAAGGGGGCGGGTTACTGAAGCTTTCTTT.

There are many counts of this clonotype. V and J are TRBV18 and TRBJ2-5; D might be TRBD2 (6 bases). This CDR3 is 16 amino acids long. The V gene's germline CDR1 is KGHSH and CDR2 LQKENI. Trimming cost V 9 bases and J 5 bases, with 25 bases left between them. The CDR3 protein is CASSTVRRPGGETQYF. The CDR3 DNA reads TGTGCCAGTTCCACGGTTCGGCGCCCTGGGGGGGAGACCCAGTACTTC.

This clonotype was picked up many times. This chain links TRBV19 with TRBJ1-1, with D possibly matching TRBD1 (6 bases). Germline V CDR1 and CDR2: LNHDA, SQIVND (reference sequence). CDR3 length: 13 residues. Trimming took 4 bases from V and 0 from J, leaving 6 bases between them. CDR3 nucleotide sequence: TGTGCCAGTAGTAACAGGGTGAACACTGAAGCTTTCTTT. Protein sequence: CASSNRVNTEAFF.

The V call is TRBV12-3 or TRBV12-4, the J call TRBJ1-2; D unresolved. The CDR3 runs 11 residues. V lost 3 bases and J 14 bases, leaving 13 bases between the germline ends. This chain's CDR3 is CASSFTGGKTF. The CDR3 DNA sequence: TGTGCCAGCAGTTTTACCGGTGGTAAGACCTTC.

V gene TRBV6-1 combines with J gene TRBJ1-5, with TRBD1 as a possible D gene (5 bases). CDR1 is MNHNS, CDR2 SASEGT, per germline. This CDR3 spans 14 amino acids. Trimming removed 8 bases from V and 2 bases from J, with 13 bases in between. The CDR3 DNA follows: TGTGCCAGCGTAAGAGGGGAGGGCAATCAGCCCCAGCATTTT. Residues: CASVRGEGNQPQHF.

This clonotype was seen at least ten times. The gene calls are TRBV20-1 and TRBJ2-5; 9 nucleotides match TRBD2. From germline, CDR1 is DFQATT and CDR2 SNEGSKA (reference sequence). V was pared by 5 bases and J by 4 bases, with 11 bases of the junction left unmatched. The CDR3 length is 15 residues. The CDR3 coding sequence is TGCAGTGCTCGAGTGGGCGGGAGGGCCCGAGAGACCCAGTACTTC. It is translated as CSARVGGRARETQYF.

The table lists this clonotype with many counts. The chain couples TRBV12-3 or TRBV12-4 to TRBJ2-3; TRBD1 matches 8 bases. V was clipped by 6 bases and J by 2 bases; unmatched bases: 7. The CDR3 has 15 residues. Here the CDR3 reads CASSRDRSNTDTQYF. The CDR3 region has the DNA TGTGCCAGCAGCCGGGACAGGAGCAACACAGATACGCAGTATTTT.

The chain couples TRBV30 to TRBJ1-1, with D unresolved. Trimming pared 0 bases from V and 1 base from J, leaving 9 bases between. Germline loops: CDR1 GTSNPN, CDR2 SVGIG (reference sequence). The CDR3 loop spans 14 amino acids. The CDR3 region is CAWSVGLQNTEAFF. The DNA of the CDR3 is TGTGCCTGGAGTGTCGGGCTCCAGAACACTGAAGCTTTCTTT.

This clonotype was detected many times. The genes are TRBV19 and TRBJ2-2; TRBD1 matches 9 bases. V dropped 6 bases and J dropped 5; count of bases not matched to a gene: 1. The CDR3 is made up of 13 amino acids. Germline CDR1 reads LNHDA; CDR2 reads SQIVND (reference sequence). CDR3 bases: TGTGCCAGTAGGGGGACAGGGACCGGGGAGCTGTTTTTT. It yields the protein CASRGTGTGELFF.

This clonotype has at least ten counts. Its ends do not fully match the called genes, so a read error is possible. The V gene is TRBV12-3 or TRBV12-4, the J gene TRBJ2-2; TRBD2 aligns across 10 bases. The CDR3 contains 14 residues. Written as DNA, the CDR3 is TGTGCCAACAGTTCCCTAGCGGGAGCGGGGGAGCTGTTTTTT. This sequence encodes CANSSLAGAGELFF.